The next 18 T cell receptor beta chains were all read from a single sample in a study of shared clonotypes between healthy human individuals. CD45RO negativity and positive selection for CCR7 defined naive CD8 cells, a population that excluded terminally differentiated effector memory CD45RA+ cells. The table came from immunoSEQ multiplex PCR; TCRdb's copy has only in-frame clones and leaves some out. The sample holds about 2,200,000 clones, 90% to 95% seen once. Specimen: naive CD8+ T cells from PBMCs. These TCRs come from a young man in good health. Some clones in this sample may be carry-over from other donors' samples.

The gene calls are TRBV14 and TRBJ2-7; D may be TRBD1 or TRBD2 (5 bases each). Per germline, CDR1 SGHDN and CDR2 FVKESK. Trimming cost V 4 bases and J 6 bases, with 16 bases left between them. This CDR3 has 14 residues. DNA of the CDR3: TGTGCCAGCAGCCTAGCGAAGGGGCTAACCGAGCAGTACTTC. Translated, it gives CASSLAKGLTEQYF.

This rearrangement joins TRBV6-5 to TRBJ2-7, with 10 bases identical to TRBD1. CDR1 is MNHEY, CDR2 SVGAGI, per germline. The CDR3 length is 14 residues. Trimming cost V 6 bases and J 4 bases; bases outside gene matches: 6. This CDR3 reads CASSPLGQGYEQYF. The CDR3 bases are TGTGCCAGCAGCCCGTTGGGACAGGGGTACGAGCAGTACTTC.

Turning to this clone: Other DNA sequences from this sample encode an identical CDR3 as well. The chain combines TRBV9 with TRBJ2-1; 11 bases line up with TRBD2. The CDR3 extends over 15 amino acids. Germline V CDR1 and CDR2: SGDLS, YYNGEE. The ends lost 4 bases at V and 4 bases at J; junction bases unmatched: 4. The CDR3 spells CASSTGLAEYNEQFF. The CDR3 DNA reads TGTGCCAGCAGCACGGGACTAGCGGAGTACAATGAGCAGTTCTTC.

The genes are TRBV28 and TRBJ2-7; TRBD2 is a possible D gene (6 bases). Germline CDR1 and CDR2: MDHEN and SYDVKM. This CDR3 contains 11 residues. For the CDR3, the DNA is TGTGGGCGGGAACCCTCCTACGAGCAGTACTTC. As protein: CGREPSYEQYF.

The V and J genes are TRBV6-5 and TRBJ2-2, with D hard to call. V lost 5 bases to trimming and J lost 3 bases, with 13 bases between them. CDR3 size: 15 residues. Looked up from germline, CDR1 is MNHEY and CDR2 is SVGAGI. Here the CDR3 DNA reads TGTGCCAGCAGTCCCGATGGAGACTACACCGGGGAGCTGTTTTTT. This translates into CASSPDGDYTGELFF.

The rearrangement links TRBV10-1 to TRBJ2-7, with D hard to call. CDR1 is WNHNN, CDR2 SYGVQD, per germline (reference sequence). V lost 8 bases and J 2 bases, leaving 10 bases between the germline ends. The CDR3 spans 12 residues. For the CDR3, the DNA is TGCGCCAGCGTCCCCAGACCCTACGAGCAGTACTTC. Its translation is CASVPRPYEQYF.

About this clone: Sequence at one end of the junction differs from germline and may be a read error. V is TRBV2 and J is TRBJ2-7; D possibly corresponds to TRBD1 (5 bases). The CDR3 is 13 amino acids. Germline assignment: CDR1 SNHLY and CDR2 FYNNEI. The CDR3 DNA reads as TGTGCCAGCACTGAAGACAGAACCTACGAGCAGTACTTC. It translates to CASTEDRTYEQYF.

The chain carries TRBV29-1 and TRBJ2-5, with TRBD1 as a possible D gene (6 bases). CDR1 and CDR2 (germline): SQVTM, ANQGSEA. The CDR3 is 18 amino acids. V was trimmed by 0 bases and J by 3 bases, leaving 23 bases between them. CDR3 region: CSVEDRPGVKWTEETQYF. In DNA, the CDR3 is TGCAGCGTTGAAGATCGGCCCGGGGTTAAATGGACAGAAGAGACCCAGTACTTC.

V usage is TRBV19 and J usage is TRBJ2-5; D not certain. Germline loops: CDR1 LNHDA, CDR2 SQIVND (reference sequence). CDR3 length equals 12 residues. Trimming shortened V by 6 bases and J by 3 bases, and 8 bases separated the two germline ends. CDR3 protein: CASSGWEETQYF. The CDR3 region has the DNA TGTGCCAGTAGCGGGTGGGAAGAGACCCAGTACTTC.

This clone was seen more than once but under ten times. This specimen includes other DNA sequences encoding the same CDR3. This chain's CDR3 is CASSLASYEQYF. In DNA form, the CDR3 reads TGTGCCAGCAGTTTAGCCTCCTACGAGCAGTACTTC. This chain joins TRBV28 and TRBJ2-7; D remains unclear. This CDR3 contains 12 residues. The germline gives CDR1 MDHEN, CDR2 SYDVKM. V was shortened by 2 bases and J by 0 bases, with 2 bases between the two germline ends.

The CDR3 here is CASSSTGALSYEQYF. CDR3 sequence (DNA): TGTGCCAGCAGCTCGACAGGGGCCTTATCCTACGAGCAGTACTTC. This chain connects TRBV13 to TRBJ2-7, with 8 bases identical to TRBD1. This CDR3 region has 15 residues. Germline-derived CDR1 and CDR2 are PRHDT and FYEKMQ (reference sequence). With V trimmed by 4 bases and J by 1 base, 6 bases remained unmatched.

The chain joins TRBV4-2 to TRBJ1-5; D is undetermined. V dropped 2 bases and J dropped 0 bases, with 11 bases sitting between them. Germline V gene sequence: CDR1 LGHNA, CDR2 YNFKEQ. CDR3 length: 16 amino acids. CDR3 protein: CASSQRYGTSNQPQHF. The CDR3 DNA reads TGTGCCAGCAGCCAAAGGTATGGAACTAGCAATCAGCCCCAGCATTTT.

Turning to this clone: The identical CDR3 is also encoded by other nucleotide sequences in the sample. The rearrangement joins TRBV10-3 to TRBJ2-7; 9 positions agree with TRBD1. The CDR3 runs 13 residues. J lost 2 bases, V lost 6 bases, and 2 bases had no gene match. The germline CDR1 and CDR2 sequences are ENHRY and SYGVKD. CDR3 bases: TGTGCCATCAGCTGGGACAGGGCCTACGAGCAGTACTTC. Protein product: CAISWDRAYEQYF.

The chain links TRBV28 to TRBJ2-7; D perhaps matches TRBD1 (6 bases). CDR3 length equals 16 residues. The germline V and J ends were trimmed by 6 bases and 3 bases, with 21 bases remaining between them. Germline lookup yields CDR1 MDHEN and CDR2 SYDVKM. CDR3 protein: CASSFRGRDMHYEQYF. The CDR3 bases are TGTGCCAGCAGCTTTAGAGGCCGGGACATGCACTACGAGCAGTACTTC.

The V and J genes are TRBV5-4 and TRBJ1-1; maybe TRBD1 (6 bases). The CDR3 loop spans 13 amino acids. Trimming left V 4 bases short and J 5 bases short, with 12 bases between. Germline CDR1 and CDR2: SGHNT and YYREEE (reference sequence). The CDR3 DNA sequence: TGTGCCAGCAGCCGGCCAGGGGCGACTGAAGCTTTCTTT. Its translation: CASSRPGATEAFF.

V gene TRBV6-6 combines with J gene TRBJ1-2, with D possibly matching TRBD1 (6 bases). V lost 2 bases and J 6 bases, leaving 13 bases between the germline ends. The germline V gene has CDR1 MNHNY and CDR2 SVGAGI (reference sequence). This CDR3 contains 14 residues. The CDR3 DNA sequence: TGTGCCAGCAGTTACGGGGGGGCAGGGGATGGCTACACCTTC. It yields the protein CASSYGGAGDGYTF.

V and J are TRBV19 and TRBJ2-3; D unclear. The CDR3 runs 15 residues. Trimming removed 5 bases at V and 0 bases at J, with 12 bases between. CDR1 LNHDA and CDR2 SQIVND come from the germline V gene (reference sequence). The CDR3 loop reads CASSPSRMSTDTQYF. CDR3 coding DNA: TGTGCCAGTAGTCCCAGCCGGATGAGCACAGATACGCAGTATTTT.

The table lists this clone with a few counts. V and J are TRBV4-3 and TRBJ2-1; D is ambiguous. The CDR3 is 12 residues long. Between the trimmed V and J ends, which lost 0 bases and 8 bases, there was a span of 5 bases. Germline-derived CDR1 and CDR2 are LGHNA and YSLEER. This CDR3 reads CASSQDYYEQFF. DNA of the CDR3: TGCGCCAGCAGCCAAGATTACTATGAGCAGTTCTTC.